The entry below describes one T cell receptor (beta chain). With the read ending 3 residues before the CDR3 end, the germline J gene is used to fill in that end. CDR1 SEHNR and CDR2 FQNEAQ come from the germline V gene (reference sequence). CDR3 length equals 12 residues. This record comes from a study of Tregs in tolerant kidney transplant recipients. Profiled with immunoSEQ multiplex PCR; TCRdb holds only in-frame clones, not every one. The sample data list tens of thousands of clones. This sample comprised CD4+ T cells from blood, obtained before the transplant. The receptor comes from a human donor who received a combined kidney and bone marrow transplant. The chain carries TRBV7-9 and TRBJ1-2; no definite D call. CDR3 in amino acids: CASTETWQGYTF. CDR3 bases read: TGTGCCAGCACCGAGACTTGGCAAGGC.